This passage covers 3 T cell receptor beta chains from one sample sequenced in a study of quantifying T cell responses using KT2 cells. About the study: cDNA was made from DNase-treated RNA using alpha and beta constant primers.

The cDNA 3' end received a ligated oligonucleotide with a UMI. The first PCR ran 3 to 5 cycles with an equimolar RC1.1 and RC1.2 beta primer mix. TCRdb redid the calling of the UMI-ligation and nested PCR reads with MiXCR, one entry per CDR3 protein. The sample consists of some 33,000 distinct CDR3 sequences, under 13% of them appearing once. Sequencing was carried out using PBMCs spiked with cells of the T cell clone KT2. The origin of the receptors is a human donor.

V and J are TRBV4-1 and TRBJ2-1, with 13 bases lining up with TRBD2. This CDR3 has 17 residues. Germline loops: CDR1 MGHRA, CDR2 YSYEKL. J lost 9 bases, V lost 3 bases, and 11 bases had no gene match. The CDR3 DNA is TGCGCCAGCAGCCACCCCATGGGAACTAGCGGGAGGGTTGAGCAGTTCTTC. Translating gives CASSHPMGTSGRVEQFF.

The chain employs TRBV5-1 and TRBJ2-1; D remains unclear. V shed 6 bases and J shed 2 bases, with 12 bases lying between them. The CDR3 length is 14 residues. Germline CDR1 and CDR2: SGHRS and YFSETQ. Here the CDR3 reads CASKVGFAYNEQFF. CDR3 bases: TGCGCCAGCAAAGTTGGGTTTGCCTACAATGAGCAGTTCTTC.

The V and J genes are TRBV12-3 or TRBV12-4 and TRBJ2-3; D not resolved. There are 14 residues in the CDR3. V lost 0 bases and J 2 bases, leaving 6 bases between the germline ends. In DNA form, the CDR3 reads TGTGCCAGCAGTTTAGCCGGCTACACAGATACGCAGTATTTT. Protein product: CASSLAGYTDTQYF.